The T cell receptor (beta chain) under discussion was sequenced for a study of cytomegalovirus exposure and HLA in healthy donors. Study results and limitations: Some public TCRs appeared in many individuals, while most sequences were rare. Later findings reportedly placed an Asian-associated ancestry cluster below the approximately 620-donor mean for N-insertions. A later analysis linked 15,000 to 20,000 TCR beta sequences to HLA alleles at 0.05 false discovery rate.

Notes on this clone: Antigen: not known.

This CDR3 contains 11 residues. The V end lost 2 bases, the J end lost 8 bases, and 5 bases lay between the germline ends. Germline V CDR1 and CDR2: KGHSY, FQNENV. It was with 60 Vbeta and 13 Jbeta primers that the PCR ran. Only in-frame clones appear in the TCRdb table, and some are missing; sequencing was by immunoSEQ multiplex PCR. Of approximately 140,000 clones listed, roughly three fifths are singletons. The source material was PBMCs. The chain carries TRBV16 and TRBJ2-3; the D is unclear. The sequence was collected from a male donor in good health and CMV-seronegative. In nucleotides, the CDR3 is TGTGCCAGCAGCCAAGAGGCTACGCAGTATTTT. It yields the protein CASSQEATQYF.